These T cell receptor beta chains were read from a single sample in a study of T-cell memory formation after mild COVID-19. Using its own MiXCR run on the 5' RACE reads, TCRdb lists one record per CDR3 protein. The sample yields fewer than 700,000 distinct CDR3 sequences, roughly 18% seen once. Sequenced: PBMCs or a T cell subset sorted from them (not recorded which). The receptors here all came from an adult woman who had mild COVID-19 (a few samples of this study predate the infection). Cell type and time point are not known. Each CDR3 is given with its conserved first and last residue. Fields, in order: J gene, clone size, V gene, D gene, CDR3 protein, CDR3 DNA. A D gene is named only where the DNA matches it firmly. Expanded clones get a size class; other rows say once, few or many, or leave the size out.

TRBJ1-1	few	TRBV20-1	NA	CSARQLNTEAFF	TGCAGTGCTAGACAGTTGAACACTGAAGCTTTCTTT
TRBJ2-2	few	TRBV12-3/TRBV12-4	TRBD2	CASSLEAGASGELFF	TGTGCCAGCAGTTTGGAAGCGGGGGCAAGCGGGGAGCTGTTTTTT
TRBJ2-5	few	TRBV24-1	TRBD2	CATSHPGLAYKETQYF	TGTGCCACCAGTCACCCTGGACTAGCGTACAAAGAGACCCAGTACTTC
TRBJ2-7	NA	TRBV18	NA	CASSPERTRSNEQYF	TGTGCCAGCTCACCCGAAAGGACCCGGTCCAACGAGCAGTACTTC
TRBJ1-1	few	TRBV12-3/TRBV12-4	TRBD1	CASSLRARGQGLRVAFF	TGTGCCAGCAGTTTAAGGGCCCGGGGACAGGGCCTTAGAGTAGCTTTCTTT
TRBJ2-7	few	TRBV7-9	NA	CASSLGGLSGEQYF	TGTGCCAGCAGCTTAGGGGGACTGTCTGGCGAGCAGTACTTC
TRBJ1-1	few	TRBV4-1	TRBD1	CASSHFDRGDTDTEAFF	TGCGCCAGCAGCCACTTTGACAGGGGCGATACGGACACTGAAGCTTTCTTT
TRBJ1-1	few	TRBV7-9	NA	CASSLGGALNTEAFF	TGTGCCAGCAGCTTAGGGGGGGCCCTGAACACTGAAGCTTTCTTT
TRBJ2-5	few	TRBV4-1	NA	CASSQILLSKGAVETQYF	TGCGCCAGCAGCCAAATCCTTCTCTCTAAAGGGGCGGTCGAGACCCAGTACTTC
TRBJ2-1	NA	TRBV7-9	TRBD1	CASSSSGTAAYNEQFF	TGTGCCAGCAGCTCTTCCGGGACAGCAGCCTACAATGAGCAGTTCTTC
TRBJ2-1	many	TRBV5-1	NA	CASSLAGVFSYNEQFF	TGCGCCAGCAGCTTGGCCGGAGTCTTCTCCTACAATGAGCAGTTCTTC
TRBJ1-2	few	TRBV5-1	NA	CASSLVGDYGYTF	TGCGCCAGCAGCCTGGTGGGGGACTATGGCTACACCTTC
TRBJ1-5	NA	TRBV20-1	TRBD1	CSAMGQGLQPQHF	TGCAGTGCGATGGGACAGGGGTTGCAGCCCCAGCATTTT
TRBJ2-7	few	TRBV12-3/TRBV12-4	NA	CASSRQVLYEQYF	TGTGCCAGCAGTAGACAGGTGCTCTACGAGCAGTACTTC
TRBJ1-6	few	TRBV11-3	NA	CASSLGGEGNSPLHF	TGTGCCAGCAGCTTAGGTGGTGAAGGAAATTCACCCCTCCACTTT
TRBJ2-7	NA	TRBV7-2	TRBD2	CASSLTSGTSGTRSYEQYF	TGTGCCAGCAGCCTAACCTCCGGGACTAGCGGGACCCGCTCCTACGAGCAGTACTTC
TRBJ1-2	NA	TRBV20-1	NA	CSASRGYGYTF	TGCAGTGCTTCCAGGGGTTACGGCTACACCTTC
TRBJ1-1	few	TRBV7-2	NA	CASSYRIPEAFF	TGTGCCAGCAGTTACAGGATTCCTGAAGCTTTCTTT
TRBJ2-5	many	TRBV5-1	NA	CASSLAGAGRKETQYF	TGCGCCAGCAGCTTGGCCGGTGCGGGACGAAAAGAGACCCAGTACTTC
TRBJ1-2	few	TRBV20-1	TRBD1	CSALRQGTNYGYTF	TGCAGTGCGCTGAGACAGGGAACCAACTATGGCTACACCTTC
TRBJ2-4	few	TRBV2	NA	CASSEASVNIQYF	TGTGCCAGCAGTGAAGCCAGTGTAAACATTCAGTACTTC
TRBJ2-7	NA	TRBV7-9	NA	CASSLRQGSDEQYF	TGTGCCAGCAGCTTAAGGCAGGGCTCGGACGAGCAGTACTTC
TRBJ1-3	NA	TRBV3-1	NA	CASSLIFGTRSGNTIYF	TGTGCCAGCAGCCTTATATTCGGGACAAGGAGTGGAAACACCATATATTTT
TRBJ2-3	NA	TRBV28	TRBD2	CLTSGTDTQYF	TGTCTAACTAGCGGGACAGATACGCAGTATTTT
TRBJ2-3	NA	TRBV2	NA	CASGDITDTQYF	TGTGCCAGCGGAGACATTACAGATACGCAGTATTTT
TRBJ2-7	NA	TRBV7-2	TRBD1	CASSYRGSFYEQYF	TGTGCCAGCAGCTACAGGGGGAGTTTTTACGAGCAGTACTTC
TRBJ1-4	NA	TRBV5-5	NA	CASSLAPWPNEKLFF	TGTGCCAGCAGCTTGGCCCCATGGCCTAATGAAAAACTGTTTTTT
TRBJ2-1	NA	TRBV9	NA	CASSVGGLTSYNEQFF	TGTGCCAGCAGCGTAGGGGGACTTACCTCCTACAATGAGCAGTTCTTC
TRBJ2-2	NA	TRBV6-6	TRBD1	CASRQGAMNTGELFF	TGTGCCAGCAGACAGGGGGCGATGAACACCGGGGAGCTGTTTTTT
TRBJ1-1	few	TRBV5-1	NA	CASSLGPSEAFF	TGCGCCAGCAGCCTAGGACCCTCTGAAGCTTTCTTT
TRBJ1-5	NA	TRBV27	NA	CAYRLGQGIGQPQHF	TGTGCCTATAGGCTCGGGCAGGGTATCGGGCAGCCCCAGCATTTT
TRBJ2-2	few	TRBV20-1	NA	CSARDWGNTGELFF	TGCAGTGCTAGAGATTGGGGGAACACCGGGGAGCTGTTTTTT
TRBJ2-5	few	TRBV7-2	NA	CASSQGGSGSETQYF	TGTGCCAGCAGCCAGGGGGGATCGGGTAGCGAGACCCAGTACTTC
TRBJ2-3	few	TRBV5-6	TRBD2	CASSPPLGGARADTQYF	TGTGCCAGCAGCCCGCCTCTCGGGGGGGCCCGTGCAGATACGCAGTATTTT
TRBJ1-1	few	TRBV7-2	TRBD1	CASSRTGTAANTEAFF	TGTGCCAGCAGCCGAACCGGGACAGCAGCGAACACTGAAGCTTTCTTT
TRBJ2-3	few	TRBV19	NA	CASTAVSTDTQYF	TGTGCCAGTACGGCGGTTAGCACAGATACGCAGTATTTT
TRBJ1-2	NA	TRBV7-2	TRBD1	CASSFGQVDYGYTF	TGTGCCAGCAGCTTCGGACAGGTGGACTATGGCTACACCTTC
TRBJ2-5	NA	TRBV5-1	TRBD2	CASSSDGRTQETQYF	TGCGCCAGCAGCTCGGACGGGAGGACCCAAGAGACCCAGTACTTC
TRBJ1-1	few	TRBV4-2	TRBD1	CASSQGQGGMNTEAFF	TGTGCCAGCAGCCAAGGACAGGGGGGTATGAACACTGAAGCTTTCTTT
TRBJ1-1	NA	TRBV7-9	NA	CASSPTATNTEAFF	TGTGCCAGCAGCCCGACAGCCACGAACACTGAAGCTTTCTTT
TRBJ1-1	NA	TRBV12-3/TRBV12-4	NA	CASSLTISNTEAFF	TGTGCCAGCAGTTTAACCATCTCGAACACTGAAGCTTTCTTT
TRBJ2-7	NA	TRBV6-6	TRBD2	CASSYPAGTSGVYEQYF	TGTGCCAGCAGTTACCCGGCTGGGACTAGCGGGGTGTACGAGCAGTACTTC
TRBJ1-1	few	TRBV27	NA	CASSPRPPEAFF	TGTGCCAGCAGTCCCCGTCCTCCGGAAGCTTTCTTT
TRBJ2-3	many	TRBV4-1	NA	CASSQSPARGDGTDTQYF	TGCGCCAGCAGCCAATCCCCCGCAAGGGGGGACGGGACAGATACGCAGTATTTT
TRBJ2-2	few	TRBV6-5	NA	CASSPWDSANTGELFF	TGTGCCAGCAGTCCTTGGGATAGCGCGAACACCGGGGAGCTGTTTTTT
TRBJ1-1	few	TRBV11-2	TRBD1	CASSSRQGPNTEAFF	TGTGCCAGCAGCTCTAGACAGGGGCCGAACACTGAAGCTTTCTTT
TRBJ2-3	NA	TRBV27	TRBD2	CASSLSAGGTDTQYF	TGTGCCAGCAGTTTATCAGCGGGGGGCACAGATACGCAGTATTTT
TRBJ2-5	NA	TRBV7-2	TRBD1	CASSLRLTGQETQYF	TGTGCCAGCAGCTTAAGATTGACAGGGCAAGAGACCCAGTACTTC